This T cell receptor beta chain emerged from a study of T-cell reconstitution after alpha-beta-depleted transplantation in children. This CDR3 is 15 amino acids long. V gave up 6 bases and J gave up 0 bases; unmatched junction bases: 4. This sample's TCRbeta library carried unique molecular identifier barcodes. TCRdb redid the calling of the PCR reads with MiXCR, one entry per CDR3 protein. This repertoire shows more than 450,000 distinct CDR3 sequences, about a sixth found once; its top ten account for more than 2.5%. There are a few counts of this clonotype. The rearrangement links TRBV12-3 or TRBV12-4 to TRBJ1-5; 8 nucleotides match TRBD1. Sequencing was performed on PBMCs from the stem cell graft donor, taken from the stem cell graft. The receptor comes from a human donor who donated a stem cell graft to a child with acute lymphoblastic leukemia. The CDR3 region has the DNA TGTGCCAGCAGCAGGGGGCTTATTAGCAATCAGCCCCAGCATTTT. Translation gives CASSRGLISNQPQHF.